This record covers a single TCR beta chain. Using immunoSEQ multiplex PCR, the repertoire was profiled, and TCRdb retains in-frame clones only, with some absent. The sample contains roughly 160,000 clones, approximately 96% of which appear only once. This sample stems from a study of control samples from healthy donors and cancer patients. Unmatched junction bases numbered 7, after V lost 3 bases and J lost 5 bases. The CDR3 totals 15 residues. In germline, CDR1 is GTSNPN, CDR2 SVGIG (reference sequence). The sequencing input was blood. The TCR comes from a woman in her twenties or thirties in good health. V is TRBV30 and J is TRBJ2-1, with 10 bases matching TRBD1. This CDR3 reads CAWSEGQGPHNEQFF. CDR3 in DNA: TGTGCCTGGAGCGAGGGACAGGGGCCCCACAATGAGCAGTTCTTC.